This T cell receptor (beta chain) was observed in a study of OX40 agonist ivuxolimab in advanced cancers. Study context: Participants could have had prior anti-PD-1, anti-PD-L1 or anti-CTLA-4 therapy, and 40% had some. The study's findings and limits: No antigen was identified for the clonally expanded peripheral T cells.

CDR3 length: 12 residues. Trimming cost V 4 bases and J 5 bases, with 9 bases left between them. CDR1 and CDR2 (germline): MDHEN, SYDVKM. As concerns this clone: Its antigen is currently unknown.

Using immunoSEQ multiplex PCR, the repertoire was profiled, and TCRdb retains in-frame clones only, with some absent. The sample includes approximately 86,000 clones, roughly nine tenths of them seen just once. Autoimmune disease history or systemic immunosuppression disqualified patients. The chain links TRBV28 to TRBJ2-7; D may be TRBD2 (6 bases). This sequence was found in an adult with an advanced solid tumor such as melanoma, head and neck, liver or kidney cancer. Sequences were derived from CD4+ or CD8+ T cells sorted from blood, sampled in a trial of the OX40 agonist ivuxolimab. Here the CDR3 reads CASSSWGDEQYF. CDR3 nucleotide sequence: TGTGCCAGCAGTTCATGGGGGGACGAGCAGTACTTC.